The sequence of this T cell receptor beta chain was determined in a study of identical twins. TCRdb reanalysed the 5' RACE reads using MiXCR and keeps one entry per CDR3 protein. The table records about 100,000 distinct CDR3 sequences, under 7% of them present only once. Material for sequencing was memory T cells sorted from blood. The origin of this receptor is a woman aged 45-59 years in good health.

CDR3 sequence: CASSLKGGGGTEAFF. The CDR3 DNA reads TGTGCCAGCAGCTTAAAAGGAGGGGGGGGAACTGAAGCTTTCTTT. The rearrangement uses TRBV7-3 and TRBJ1-1, with TRBD1 as a possible D gene (6 bases). Germline V gives CDR1 SGHTA, CDR2 FQGTGA. This CDR3 region has 15 residues. V lost 1 base to trimming and J lost 5 bases, with 14 bases between them.